The next 18 T cell receptor beta chains were all read from a single sample in a study of shared clonotypes between healthy human individuals. TCRdb's copy holds only in-frame clones and misses some; the assay was immunoSEQ multiplex PCR. The repertoire consists of about 990,000 clones, with about 84% occurring once and the leading ten covering roughly 0.65%. The source material was memory CD4+ T cells from PBMCs. The sample's subset: CD45RA-negative fraction. The origin of the receptors is a man aged 18 to 30 in good health. Some clones in this sample may be carry-over from other donors' samples.

The V gene is TRBV20-1, the J gene TRBJ2-2, with D perhaps TRBD2 (5 bases). Trimming shortened V by 6 bases and J by 8 bases, and 10 bases separated the two germline ends. This CDR3 contains 11 residues. Germline V gives CDR1 DFQATT, CDR2 SNEGSKA (reference sequence). CDR3 nucleotide sequence: TGCAGTGCCCTTAGCGAAGGGGAGCTGTTTTTT. It encodes CSALSEGELFF.

Details on this clone: Other DNA sequences in this sample translate to the same CDR3. This sequence joins TRBV5-1 and TRBJ2-5; no firm D call. CDR1 and CDR2 (germline): SGHRS, YFSETQ. The V end lost 0 bases, the J end lost 2 bases, and 5 bases lay between the germline ends. CDR3 length: 13 amino acids. DNA for the CDR3: TGCGCCAGCAGCTTGGGAACACAAGAGACCCAGTACTTC. The encoded protein is CASSLGTQETQYF.

The J gene is TRBJ2-5, the V gene TRBV15; D remains unclear. Trimming stripped 0 bases from V and 11 bases from J, with 13 bases between. CDR1 is LNHNV, CDR2 YYDKDF, per germline (reference sequence). This CDR3 comprises 13 residues. The CDR3 reads CATSRDGSAPQYF. The CDR3 DNA is TGTGCCACCAGCAGAGATGGAAGCGCCCCTCAGTACTTC.

CDR3: CAWSVGQISGNTIYF. For the CDR3, the DNA is TGTGCCTGGAGTGTAGGTCAGATCTCTGGAAACACCATATATTTT. The rearrangement joins TRBV30 to TRBJ1-3; D is ambiguous. Germline assignment: CDR1 GTSNPN and CDR2 SVGIG (reference sequence). V was trimmed by 0 bases and J by 0 bases, leaving 9 bases between them. This CDR3 contains 15 residues.

This CDR3 is CASSQRLAGPYNEQFF. The CDR3 nucleotides are TGTGCCAGCAGCCAGAGACTAGCGGGACCCTACAATGAGCAGTTCTTC. The V and J genes are TRBV14 and TRBJ2-1; 11 nucleotides agree with TRBD2. CDR3 length equals 16 residues. From germline, CDR1 is SGHDN and CDR2 FVKESK. With V trimmed by 3 bases and J by 2 bases, 3 bases remained unmatched.

This clone was seen more than once but under ten times. The chain carries TRBV6-5 and TRBJ1-2; 8 nucleotides align to TRBD1. Germline CDR1 and CDR2: MNHEY and SVGAGI. The CDR3 spans 15 residues. With V trimmed by 0 bases and J by 8 bases, 8 bases remained unmatched. The CDR3 DNA sequence: TGTGCCAGCAGTTACTCTGGACAGGGTGGGAACGGCTACACCTTC. Translated, it gives CASSYSGQGGNGYTF.

The chain uses TRBV27 and TRBJ2-3, with 11 nucleotides matching TRBD2. Germline V gene sequence: CDR1 MNHEY, CDR2 SMNVEV (reference sequence). V shed 5 bases and J 3 bases; nucleotides not matched to a gene: 13. This CDR3 comprises 18 residues. CDR3 bases: TGTGCCAGCAGTAGTCCTAGCGGGAGGTGGGAGTGGACAGATACGCAGTATTTT. It encodes CASSSPSGRWEWTDTQYF.

This chain uses TRBV28 with TRBJ2-1; D remains unclear. CDR3 length: 12 amino acids. V gave up 5 bases and J gave up 9 bases, with 11 bases separating them. Germline CDR1 is MDHEN and CDR2 is SYDVKM. The DNA for the CDR3 is TGTGCCAGCAGTCTTCAATTCGGTGAGCAGTTCTTC. Protein product: CASSLQFGEQFF.

The chain joins TRBV11-2 to TRBJ2-1, with 7 bases fitting TRBD1. The CDR3 loop spans 14 amino acids. Per the germline V gene, CDR1 is SGHAT and CDR2 is FQNNGV. The trim removed 7 bases at V and 12 bases at J, leaving 15 bases unmatched. In DNA form, the CDR3 reads TGTGCCAGCAACGCTATCCGGGACAGTCTTTCGCAGTTCTTC. Its protein is CASNAIRDSLSQFF.

This clone was observed a single time. The chain couples TRBV5-4 to TRBJ2-3, with 8 bases matching TRBD2. The CDR3 covers 15 residues. With V trimmed by 1 base and J by 5 bases, 6 bases remained unmatched. Germline V gives CDR1 SGHNT, CDR2 YYREEE (reference sequence). The DNA for the CDR3 is TGTGCCAGCAGCTTGCCCAGCGGGGGACAAGATACGCAGTATTTT. Amino acids: CASSLPSGGQDTQYF.

With respect to this clone: This likely reflects a read error, since a far larger clone is one base away. The chain carries TRBV5-1 and TRBJ1-1, with D uncertain. This CDR3 has 14 amino acids. V lost 2 bases, J lost 9 bases, and 17 bases lay in between. Germline V gene lookup returns CDR1 SGHRS and CDR2 YFSETQ. The CDR3 nucleotides read TGCGCCAGCAGCTTCTCCGGGTCCATGAATAAAGCTTTCTTT. It specifies CASSFSGSMNKAFF.

As for this clone: Only one base separates this from a far larger clonotype, so it likely reflects a read error. The gene calls are TRBV5-4 and TRBJ1-1, with D perhaps TRBD1 (6 bases). The CDR3 sequence is 12 residues long. The germline V gene encodes CDR1 SGHNT and CDR2 YYREEE (reference sequence). This CDR3 reads CASSSRGTEASF. CDR3 nucleotide sequence: TGTGCCAGCAGCTCCAGGGGTACTGAAGCTTCCTTT. Together with reference TRBV5-4 and TRBJ1-1, the CDR3 gives the full variable domain: ETGVTQSPTHLIKTRGQQVTLRCSSQSGHNTVSWYQQALGQGPQFIFQYYREEENGRGNFPPRFSGLQFPNYSSELNVNALELDDSALYLCASSSRGTEASFGQGTRLTVV.

V gene TRBV11-3 combines with J gene TRBJ2-1; 8 nucleotides align to TRBD1. The junction had 6 bases not matched to a gene; V was cut back by 5 bases and J by 3 bases. Looked up from germline, CDR1 is SGHNT and CDR2 is YENEEA. The CDR3 is made up of 15 amino acids. CDR3 protein: CASSQGQGSYNEQFF. The CDR3, as DNA: TGTGCCAGCAGCCAAGGACAGGGAAGCTACAATGAGCAGTTCTTC.

The chain uses TRBV4-1 and TRBJ2-7; TRBD2 might be the D (6 bases). Germline V gene lookup returns CDR1 MGHRA and CDR2 YSYEKL. The CDR3 runs to 14 residues. The V end was cut by 4 bases, the J end by 2 bases, with 12 bases between. CDR3 amino acids: CASSPGTPPYEQYF. CDR3 coding DNA: TGCGCCAGCAGCCCCGGGACTCCTCCCTACGAGCAGTACTTC.

The chain joins TRBV6-1 to TRBJ2-5; D is unclear. Germline assignment: CDR1 MNHNS and CDR2 SASEGT. Between the trimmed V and J ends, which lost 1 base and 5 bases, there was a span of 8 bases. CDR3 length: 13 residues. This CDR3 reads CASSEVNWETQYF. The CDR3 DNA reads as TGTGCCAGCAGTGAAGTTAACTGGGAGACCCAGTACTTC.

The chain employs TRBV7-3 and TRBJ2-2; D is uncertain. CDR1 and CDR2 from the germline V gene are SGHTA and FQGTGA. V lost 1 base and J lost 5, with 8 bases in between. CDR3 size: 14 residues. The CDR3 nucleotides read TGTGCCAGCAGCTTAATGGCAGCGACCGGGGAGCTGTTTTTT. Amino acids: CASSLMAATGELFF.

The CDR3 nucleotides are TGTGCCAGCAGTGATTGGACAGGGATGAACACTGAAGCTTTCTTT. It yields the protein CASSDWTGMNTEAFF. This chain uses TRBV25-1 with TRBJ1-1; the match to TRBD1 covers 8 bases. The J segment lost 0 bases and the V segment lost 3 bases, leaving 3 bases of the junction unmatched. CDR3 length equals 15 residues. Germline CDR1 is MGHDK and CDR2 is SYGVNS.

V usage is TRBV7-6 and J usage is TRBJ2-5, with D possibly TRBD1 on 5 matching bases. The CDR3 consists of 14 residues. CDR1 and CDR2 from the germline V gene are SGHVS and FNYEAQ. The V end lost 1 base, the J end lost 5 bases, and 11 bases lay between the germline ends. The CDR3 nucleotides read TGTGCCAGCAGCTTAGTGGGGCCTTGGGAGACCCAGTACTTC. This encodes CASSLVGPWETQYF. The full variable domain, in which reference TRBV7-6 and TRBJ2-5 provide the parts outside the CDR3, is GAGVSQSPRYKVTKRGQDVALRCDPISGHVSLYWYRQALGQGPEFLTYFNYEAQQDKSGLPNDRFSAERPEGSISTLTIQRTEQRDSAMYRCASSLVGPWETQYFGPGTRLLVL.